The next 18 T cell receptor beta chains were all read from a single sample in a study of cytotoxic CD8 clonotypes in ibrutinib-treated CLL. Sequencing used immunoSEQ multiplex PCR; TCRdb keeps in-frame clones, though not all of them. The sample comprises about 68,000 clones, 68% of which are singletons, and around 5.7% rests with the top ten. Sequenced here: PBMCs, sampled after 12 months of ibrutinib treatment. All receptors come from a human donor with chronic lymphocytic leukemia.

This clone was found a few times. The rearrangement links TRBV2 to TRBJ2-7; D gene unclear. V lost 1 base to trimming and J lost 2 bases, with 9 bases between them. CDR1 SNHLY and CDR2 FYNNEI come from the germline V gene. This CDR3 comprises 14 residues. As DNA, the CDR3 is TGTGCCAGCAGTGAAGGAGGCGGCCCCTACGAGCAGTACTTC. Translating gives CASSEGGGPYEQYF.

The chain recombines TRBV5-1 with TRBJ1-5; TRBD1 might be the D (5 bases). The V gene's germline CDR1 is SGHRS and CDR2 YFSETQ. There are 15 residues in the CDR3. Trimming cost V 4 bases and J 3 bases, with 14 bases left between them. The CDR3 sequence is CASSRGGGSNQPQHF. In DNA form, the CDR3 reads TGCGCCAGCAGCCGGGGCGGGGGGTCCAATCAGCCCCAGCATTTT.

V and J are TRBV2 and TRBJ1-2, with D tentatively TRBD1 (6 bases). The CDR3 loop spans 14 amino acids. Trimming removed 5 bases at V and 4 bases at J, with 14 bases between. The germline gives CDR1 SNHLY, CDR2 FYNNEI. In DNA form, the CDR3 reads TGTGCCAGCAGTCCCCAAAACAGGGCCTATGGCTACACCTTC. Translating gives CASSPQNRAYGYTF.

This clone was recorded only once. This sequence joins TRBV6-6 and TRBJ2-7; no clear D. V shed 6 bases and J shed 2 bases, with 5 bases lying between them. The CDR3 extends over 11 amino acids. CDR1 is MNHNY and CDR2 is SVGAGI in the germline V gene (reference sequence). The CDR3 sequence: CASSQTYEQYF. The CDR3 DNA reads TGTGCCAGCAGCCAAACCTACGAGCAGTACTTC.

The V gene is TRBV2, the J gene TRBJ2-7, with TRBD2 identical over 10 bases. V lost 6 bases and J lost 0; bases outside the gene matches: 5. CDR3 length equals 15 residues. In germline, CDR1 is SNHLY, CDR2 FYNNEI. The CDR3 protein is CASRAGGTISYEQYF. Here the CDR3 DNA reads TGTGCCAGCAGAGCGGGGGGGACGATCTCCTACGAGCAGTACTTC.

The chain carries TRBV7-8 and TRBJ1-1; D is ambiguous. The germline V gene encodes CDR1 SGHVS and CDR2 FQNEAQ. V lost 2 bases, J lost 6 bases, and 10 bases lay in between. CDR3 length: 13 residues. Here the CDR3 reads CASSLKVTPEAFF. The CDR3 nucleotides are TGTGCCAGCAGCTTAAAGGTGACACCTGAAGCTTTCTTT. Combining the CDR3 with reference TRBV7-8 and TRBJ1-1 gives the whole variable domain GAGVSQSPRYKVAKRGQDVALRCDPISGHVSLFWYQQALGQGPEFLTYFQNEAQLDKSGLPSDRFFAERPEGSVSTLKIQRTQQEDSAVYLCASSLKVTPEAFFGQGTRLTVV.

In its sample, this clone was seen a few times. V is TRBV19 and J is TRBJ1-1; D unresolved. Looked up from germline, CDR1 is LNHDA and CDR2 is SQIVND (reference sequence). The CDR3 has 13 amino acids. Trimming took 1 base from V and 0 from J, leaving 3 bases between them. The CDR3, as DNA: TGTGCCAGTAGTATAGTACTGAACACTGAAGCTTTCTTT. This encodes CASSIVLNTEAFF.

This chain joins TRBV7-8 and TRBJ1-2; the D is unclear. Germline CDR1 is SGHVS and CDR2 is FQNEAQ. V was shortened by 0 bases and J by 7 bases, with 12 bases between the two germline ends. The CDR3 length is 14 residues. The CDR3, as DNA: TGTGCCAGCAGCTTAGCCCCTGGGGTCTCTGGCTACACCTTC. Translated: CASSLAPGVSGYTF.

This clone was observed a few times. This chain connects TRBV6-1 to TRBJ1-2, with a possible D match to TRBD1 (6 bases). Trimming removed 8 bases at V and 10 bases at J, with 17 bases between. CDR3 length: 12 amino acids. Per the germline V gene, CDR1 is MNHNS and CDR2 is SASEGT. The CDR3 bases are TGTGCCAGCCGAAACAGGGTGACGGACTACACCTTC. It codes for CASRNRVTDYTF.

The chain recombines TRBV19 with TRBJ1-1, with TRBD1 identical over 7 bases. Losses at the gene ends were 5 bases for V and 6 bases for J; bases not matched to a gene: 6. Germline CDR1 and CDR2: LNHDA and SQIVND (reference sequence). The CDR3 sequence is 13 residues long. This chain's CDR3 is CASSRQGDAEAFF. The DNA of the CDR3 is TGTGCCAGTAGTCGACAGGGAGACGCTGAAGCTTTCTTT.

V and J are TRBV29-1 and TRBJ2-7, with 7 bases matching TRBD1. This CDR3 has 13 residues. Germline assignment: CDR1 SQVTM and CDR2 ANQGSEA. Trimming cost V 7 bases and J 4 bases; bases outside gene matches: 10. CDR3 in DNA: TGCAGCGCCCGGACAGGAATGGGATACGAGCAGTACTTC. Translated, it gives CSARTGMGYEQYF.

This sequence joins TRBV13 and TRBJ2-1; 9 positions match TRBD1. This CDR3 has 13 amino acids. The germline V gene has CDR1 PRHDT and CDR2 FYEKMQ (reference sequence). V was clipped by 6 bases and J by 9 bases; unmatched bases: 6. The CDR3 is CASRKQGAAEQFF. Written as DNA, the CDR3 is TGTGCCAGCAGGAAACAGGGGGCGGCTGAGCAGTTCTTC.

The J gene is TRBJ1-4, the V gene TRBV28; possibly TRBD1 for D (5 bases). Germline lookup yields CDR1 MDHEN and CDR2 SYDVKM. The CDR3 has 15 residues. V dropped 4 bases and J dropped 8 bases, with 17 bases sitting between them. The CDR3 sequence is CASSSSRVGNEKLFF. CDR3 nucleotide sequence: TGTGCCAGCAGTTCCTCCAGGGTGGGAAACGAAAAACTGTTTTTT.

This chain uses TRBV11-2 with TRBJ2-2, with 11 bases that match TRBD1. The germline V gene encodes CDR1 SGHAT and CDR2 FQNNGV. This CDR3 spans 14 amino acids. V gave up 3 bases and J gave up 11 bases; unmatched junction bases: 5. In DNA form, the CDR3 reads TGTGCCAGCAGCTTTCTCGGGACAGGGGGAGAGCTGTTTTTT. This codes for CASSFLGTGGELFF.

The chain combines TRBV18 with TRBJ2-5; no reliable D call. The CDR3 extends over 19 amino acids. Germline CDR1 and CDR2: KGHSH and LQKENI. Trimming removed 3 bases from V and 2 bases from J, with 25 bases in between. The CDR3 DNA is TGTGCCAGCTCACCGACATACGGACCGTCAACATTTACTCAAGAGACCCAGTACTTC. It is translated as CASSPTYGPSTFTQETQYF.

The chain recombines TRBV4-3 with TRBJ2-3; 16 bases map to TRBD2. J was trimmed by 0 bases and V by 4 bases; bases with no gene match: 10. CDR3 length equals 20 residues. CDR1 LGHNA and CDR2 YSLEER come from the germline V gene. In DNA, the CDR3 is TGCGCCAGCAGCCGGGGTACGGGACTAGCGGGGGGGACTAGCACAGATACGCAGTATTTT. Encoded protein: CASSRGTGLAGGTSTDTQYF.

V usage is TRBV29-1 and J usage is TRBJ2-2, with D unclear. Per the germline V gene, CDR1 is SQVTM and CDR2 is ANQGSEA. V lost 5 bases, J lost 2 bases, and 9 bases lay in between. This CDR3 has 13 residues. The CDR3 spells CSVRASNTGELFF. The DNA for the CDR3 is TGCAGCGTTCGCGCAAGTAACACCGGGGAGCTGTTTTTT.

This rearrangement joins TRBV9 to TRBJ1-2; unclear D gene. From germline, CDR1 is SGDLS and CDR2 YYNGEE. This CDR3 region has 16 residues. Trimming removed 4 bases from V and 4 bases from J, with 20 bases in between. The CDR3 DNA reads TGTGCCAGCAGCCCTAGGGTCGGGTTGGGAGGCTATGGCTACACCTTC. Its translation is CASSPRVGLGGYGYTF.